Listed below are T cell receptor beta chains from one sample, sequenced in a study of Ad26.COV2.S vaccination and SARS-CoV-2 variants. Here immunoSEQ multiplex PCR was the method, and the copy in TCRdb shows in-frame clones only, minus some. The sample lists about 250,000 clones, 70% to 90% seen once, with over 2.5% in the top ten. The sequenced sample was peripheral blood, obtained in a trial of Ad26.COV2.S vaccine versus placebo. The receptors were sampled from a person aged 18-60 years who received the Ad26.COV2.S COVID-19 vaccine or a placebo. Both conserved end residues are part of each CDR3. D genes are given only for firm matches. Size values are once, few and many counts, or a class for expanded clones, and some rows have none.

V: TRBV28
D: -
J: TRBJ1-3
size: -
DNA: TGTGCCAGCAGTTTGGGTGCTGGAAACACCATATATTTT
CDR3: CASSLGAGNTIYF

V: TRBV9
D: -
J: TRBJ1-1
size: -
DNA: TGTGCCAGCAGCGTAGTTGGGACATCGAACACTGAAGCTTTCTTT
CDR3: CASSVVGTSNTEAFF

V: TRBV3-1/TRBV3-2
D: TRBD1
J: TRBJ2-2
size: once
DNA: TGTGCCAGCAGCCAAGATACAGGGGGCGGGGAGCTGTTTTTT
CDR3: CASSQDTGGGELFF

V: TRBV7-2
D: -
J: TRBJ2-1
size: -
DNA: TGTGCCAGCAGTCCCCAGGGCAATGAGCAGTTCTTC
CDR3: CASSPQGNEQFF

V: TRBV18
D: -
J: TRBJ1-3
size: -
DNA: TGTGCCAGCTCACCTGGGACGGGAGGAAACACCATATATTTT
CDR3: CASSPGTGGNTIYF

V: TRBV7-2
D: TRBD1
J: TRBJ1-2
size: -
DNA: TGTGCCAGCAGCCCGGACAGGGGTTACTATGGCTACACCTTC
CDR3: CASSPDRGYYGYTF

V: TRBV27
D: -
J: TRBJ2-2
size: -
DNA: TGTGCCAGCAGCCAGGGGATCGGGGAGCTGTTTTTT
CDR3: CASSQGIGELFF

V: TRBV7-6
D: -
J: TRBJ2-1
size: -
DNA: TGTGCCAGCAGCTTAGAGGGGGATGAGCAGTTCTTC
CDR3: CASSLEGDEQFF

V: TRBV10-3
D: -
J: TRBJ1-5
size: -
DNA: TGTGCCATCAGTCAGCCTGATCAGCCCCAGCATTTT
CDR3: CAISQPDQPQHF

V: TRBV2
D: -
J: TRBJ1-1
size: -
DNA: TGTGCCAGCAGTGAGTACAGTAACACTGAAGCTTTCTTT
CDR3: CASSEYSNTEAFF

V: TRBV7-9
D: -
J: TRBJ2-3
size: -
DNA: TGTGCCAGCAGCCCAGGGCTAGCGAGCACAGATACGCAGTATTTT
CDR3: CASSPGLASTDTQYF

V: TRBV9
D: TRBD1
J: TRBJ1-4
size: -
DNA: TGTGCCAGCAGCACCCCGAGGGGACAGGGAGGTGAAAAACTGTTTTTT
CDR3: CASSTPRGQGGEKLFF

V: TRBV7-2
D: -
J: TRBJ2-3
size: -
DNA: TGTGCCAGCAGCTTAAGGGCTAGCACAGATACGCAGTATTTT
CDR3: CASSLRASTDTQYF

V: TRBV7-2
D: -
J: TRBJ2-2
size: -
DNA: TGTGCCAGCAGCTTAGAAAGTCCCGGGGAGCTGTTTTTT
CDR3: CASSLESPGELFF

V: TRBV10-3
D: TRBD1
J: TRBJ1-1
size: -
DNA: TGTGCCATCAGTGCCGGACAGGGGGCAATGGGGGGCACTGAAGCTTTCTTT
CDR3: CAISAGQGAMGGTEAFF

V: TRBV29-1
D: TRBD1
J: TRBJ2-3
size: -
DNA: TGCAGCGTTGAACAGGGGGTCGGCACAGATACGCAGTATTTT
CDR3: CSVEQGVGTDTQYF